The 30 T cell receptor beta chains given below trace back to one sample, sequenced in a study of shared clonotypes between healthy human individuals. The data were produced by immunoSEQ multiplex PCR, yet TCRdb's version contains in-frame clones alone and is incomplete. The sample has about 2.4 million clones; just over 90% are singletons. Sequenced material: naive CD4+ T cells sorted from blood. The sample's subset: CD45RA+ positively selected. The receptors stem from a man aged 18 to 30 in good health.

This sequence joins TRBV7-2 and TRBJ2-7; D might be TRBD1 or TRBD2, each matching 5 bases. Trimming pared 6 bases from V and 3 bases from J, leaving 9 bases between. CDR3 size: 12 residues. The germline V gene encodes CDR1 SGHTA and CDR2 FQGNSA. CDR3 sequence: CASSRDVYEQYF. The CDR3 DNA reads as TGTGCCAGCAGTAGGGACGTCTACGAGCAGTACTTC.

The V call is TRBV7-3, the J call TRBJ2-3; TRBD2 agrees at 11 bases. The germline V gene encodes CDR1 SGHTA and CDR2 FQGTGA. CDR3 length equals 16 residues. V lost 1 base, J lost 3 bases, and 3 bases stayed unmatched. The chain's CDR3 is CASSLILAGGTDTQYF. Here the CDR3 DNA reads TGTGCCAGCAGCTTAATTCTAGCGGGGGGTACAGATACGCAGTATTTT.

The chain's CDR3 is CASSFPIRTGGGYEQYF. The CDR3 DNA reads as TGTGCCAGCAGTTTCCCAATCCGGACAGGGGGCGGATACGAGCAGTACTTC. The J gene is TRBJ2-7, the V gene TRBV28, with 11 nucleotides matching TRBD1. The CDR3 has 17 residues. CDR1 MDHEN and CDR2 SYDVKM come from the germline V gene. The junction had 11 bases not matched to a gene; V was cut back by 3 bases and J by 4 bases.

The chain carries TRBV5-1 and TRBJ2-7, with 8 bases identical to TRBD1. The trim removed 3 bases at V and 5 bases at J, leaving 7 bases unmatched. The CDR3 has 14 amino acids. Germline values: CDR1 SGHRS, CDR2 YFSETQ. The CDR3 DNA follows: TGCGCCAGCAGCTCGGGACAGGTTAGGGACGAGCAGTACTTC. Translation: CASSSGQVRDEQYF.

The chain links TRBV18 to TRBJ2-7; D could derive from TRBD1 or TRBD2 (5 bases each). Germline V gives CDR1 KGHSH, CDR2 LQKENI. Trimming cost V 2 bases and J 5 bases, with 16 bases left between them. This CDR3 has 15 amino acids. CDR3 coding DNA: TGTGCCAGCTCACCAACGAGGGACCCAGGCCACGAGCAGTACTTC. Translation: CASSPTRDPGHEQYF.

This CDR3 reads CASRAGVARNTIYF. In DNA, the CDR3 is TGTGCCAGCAGAGCTGGCGTAGCAAGAAACACCATATATTTT. This chain joins TRBV6-5 and TRBJ1-3; no clear D gene. CDR3 length: 14 amino acids. The germline V gene encodes CDR1 MNHEY and CDR2 SVGAGI. Trimming took 6 bases from V and 5 from J, leaving 14 bases between them.

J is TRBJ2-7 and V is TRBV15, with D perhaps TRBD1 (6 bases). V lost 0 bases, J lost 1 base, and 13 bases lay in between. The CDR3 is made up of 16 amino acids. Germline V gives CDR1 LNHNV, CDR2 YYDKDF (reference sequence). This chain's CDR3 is CATSRDWYQGSYEQYF. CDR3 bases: TGTGCCACCAGCAGAGATTGGTATCAGGGGTCCTACGAGCAGTACTTC.

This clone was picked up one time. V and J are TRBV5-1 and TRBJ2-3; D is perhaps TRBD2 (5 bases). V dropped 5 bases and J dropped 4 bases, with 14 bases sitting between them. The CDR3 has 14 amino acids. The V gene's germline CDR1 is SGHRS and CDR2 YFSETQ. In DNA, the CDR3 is TGCGCCAGCAGTGGAATACTAGACCCAGATACGCAGTATTTT. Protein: CASSGILDPDTQYF. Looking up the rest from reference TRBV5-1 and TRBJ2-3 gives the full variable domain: KAGVTQTPRYLIKTRGQQVTLSCSPISGHRSVSWYQQTPGQGLQFLFEYFSETQRNKGNFPGRFSGRQFSNSRSEMNVSTLELGDSALYLCASSGILDPDTQYFGPGTRLTVL.

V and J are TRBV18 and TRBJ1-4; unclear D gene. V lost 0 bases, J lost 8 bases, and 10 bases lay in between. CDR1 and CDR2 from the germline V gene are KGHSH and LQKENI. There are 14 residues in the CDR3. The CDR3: CASSPPSSGEKLFF. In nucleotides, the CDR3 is TGTGCCAGCTCACCACCAAGCTCAGGAGAAAAACTGTTTTTT.

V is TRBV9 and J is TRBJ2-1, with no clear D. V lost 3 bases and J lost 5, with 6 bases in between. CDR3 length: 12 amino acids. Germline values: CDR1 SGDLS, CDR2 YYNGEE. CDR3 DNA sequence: TGTGCCAGCAGCGGGTCCCACAATGAGCAGTTCTTC. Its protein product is CASSGSHNEQFF.

The CDR3 nucleotides are TGCGCCAGCAGCCAAGAGGAGAGAAGGACTGAAGCTTTCTTT. The encoded protein is CASSQEERRTEAFF. The V and J genes are TRBV4-1 and TRBJ1-1; D remains ambiguous. V was pared by 0 bases and J by 5 bases, with 10 bases between. CDR3 size: 14 residues. Per germline, CDR1 MGHRA and CDR2 YSYEKL.

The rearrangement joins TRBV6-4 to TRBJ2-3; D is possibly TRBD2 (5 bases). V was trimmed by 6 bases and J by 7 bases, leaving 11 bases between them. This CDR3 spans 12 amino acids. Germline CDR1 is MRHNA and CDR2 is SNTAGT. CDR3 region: CASSRDGYTQYF. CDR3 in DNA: TGTGCCAGCAGCCGGGATGGGTATACGCAGTATTTT.

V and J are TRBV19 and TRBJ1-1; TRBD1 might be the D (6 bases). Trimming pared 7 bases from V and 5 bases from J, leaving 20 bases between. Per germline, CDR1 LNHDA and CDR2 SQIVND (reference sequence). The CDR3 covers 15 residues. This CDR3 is CASKGDMGSGTEAFF. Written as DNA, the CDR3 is TGTGCCAGTAAGGGGGACATGGGGTCGGGGACTGAAGCTTTCTTT. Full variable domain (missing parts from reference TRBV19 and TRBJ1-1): DGGITQSPKYLFRKEGQNVTLSCEQNLNHDAMYWYRQDPGQGLRLIYYSQIVNDFQKGDIAEGYSVSREKKESFPLTVTSAQKNPTAFYLCASKGDMGSGTEAFFGQGTRLTVV.

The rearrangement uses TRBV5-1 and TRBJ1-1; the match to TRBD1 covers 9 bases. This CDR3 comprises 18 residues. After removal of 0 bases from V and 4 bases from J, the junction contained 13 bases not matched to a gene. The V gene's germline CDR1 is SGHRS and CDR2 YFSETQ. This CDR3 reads CASSLEGLTGGSSTEAFF. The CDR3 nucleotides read TGCGCCAGCAGCTTGGAGGGTTTGACAGGGGGGAGTAGCACTGAAGCTTTCTTT.

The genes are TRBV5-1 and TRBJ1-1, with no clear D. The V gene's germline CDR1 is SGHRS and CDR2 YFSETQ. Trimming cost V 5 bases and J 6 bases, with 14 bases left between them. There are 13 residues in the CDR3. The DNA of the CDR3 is TGCGCCAGCAGTGTTGGCAGAGAGGCTGAAGCTTTCTTT. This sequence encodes CASSVGREAEAFF.

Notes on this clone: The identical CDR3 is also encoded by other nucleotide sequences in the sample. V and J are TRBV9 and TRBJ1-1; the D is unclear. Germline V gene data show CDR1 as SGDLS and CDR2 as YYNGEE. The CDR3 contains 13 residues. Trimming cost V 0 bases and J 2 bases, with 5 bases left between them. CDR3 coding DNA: TGTGCCAGCAGCGTAGCAGGAAACACTGAAGCTTTCTTT. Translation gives CASSVAGNTEAFF.

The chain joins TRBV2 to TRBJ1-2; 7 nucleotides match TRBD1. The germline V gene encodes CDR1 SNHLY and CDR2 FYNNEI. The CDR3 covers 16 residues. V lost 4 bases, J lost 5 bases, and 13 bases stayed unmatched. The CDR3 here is CASSVLPRDSVYGYTF. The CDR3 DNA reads TGTGCCAGCAGTGTTCTTCCTCGGGACAGCGTTTATGGCTACACCTTC.

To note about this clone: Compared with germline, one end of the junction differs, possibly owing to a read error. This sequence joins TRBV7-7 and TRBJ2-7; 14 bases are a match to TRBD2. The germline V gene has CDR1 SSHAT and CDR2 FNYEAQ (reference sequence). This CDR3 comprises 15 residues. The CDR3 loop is CASSPGTSGSYEQYF. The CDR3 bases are TGTGCTAGCAGCCCAGGGACTAGCGGGAGTTACGAGCAGTACTTC.

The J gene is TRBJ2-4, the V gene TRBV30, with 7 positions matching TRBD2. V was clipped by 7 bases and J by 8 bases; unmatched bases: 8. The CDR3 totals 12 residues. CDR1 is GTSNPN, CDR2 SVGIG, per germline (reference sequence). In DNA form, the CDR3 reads TGTGCCTTGGGACTACCGGGCGACATTCAGTACTTC. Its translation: CALGLPGDIQYF.

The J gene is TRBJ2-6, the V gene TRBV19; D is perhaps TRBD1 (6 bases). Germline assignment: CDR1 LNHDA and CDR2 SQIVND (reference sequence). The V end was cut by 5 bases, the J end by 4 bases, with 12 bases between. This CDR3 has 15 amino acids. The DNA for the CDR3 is TGTGCCAGTAGTTCCCGACAGGCGGGGGCCAACGTCCTGACTTTC. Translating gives CASSSRQAGANVLTF.

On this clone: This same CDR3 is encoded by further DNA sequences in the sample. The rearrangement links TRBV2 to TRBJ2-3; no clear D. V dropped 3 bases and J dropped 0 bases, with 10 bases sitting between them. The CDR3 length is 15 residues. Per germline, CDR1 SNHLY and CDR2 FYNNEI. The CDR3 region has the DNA TGTGCCAGCAGTGACCCAGGACCTAGCACAGATACGCAGTATTTT. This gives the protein CASSDPGPSTDTQYF.

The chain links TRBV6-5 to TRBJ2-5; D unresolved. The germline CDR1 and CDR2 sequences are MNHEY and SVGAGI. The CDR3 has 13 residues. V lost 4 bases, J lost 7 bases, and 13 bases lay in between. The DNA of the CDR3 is TGTGCCAGCAGTTCTAGTAGGGTCGGGACCCAGTACTTC. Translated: CASSSSRVGTQYF.

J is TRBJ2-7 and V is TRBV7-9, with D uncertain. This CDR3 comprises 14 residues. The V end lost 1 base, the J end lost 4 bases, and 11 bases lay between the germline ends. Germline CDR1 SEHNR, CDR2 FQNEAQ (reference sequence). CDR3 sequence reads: CASSLGTPPYEQYF. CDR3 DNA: TGTGCCAGCAGCTTAGGTACTCCTCCTTACGAGCAGTACTTC.

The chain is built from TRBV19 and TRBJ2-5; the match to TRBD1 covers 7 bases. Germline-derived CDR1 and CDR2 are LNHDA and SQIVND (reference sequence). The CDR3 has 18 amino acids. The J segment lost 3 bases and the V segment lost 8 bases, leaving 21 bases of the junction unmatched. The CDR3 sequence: CASPPLPTGADGKETQYF. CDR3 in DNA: TGTGCCAGTCCCCCCCTCCCCACAGGGGCAGACGGCAAAGAGACCCAGTACTTC.

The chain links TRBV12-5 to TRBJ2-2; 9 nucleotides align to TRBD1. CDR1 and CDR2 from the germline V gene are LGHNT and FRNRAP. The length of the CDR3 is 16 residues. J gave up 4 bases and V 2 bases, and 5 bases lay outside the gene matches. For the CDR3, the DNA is TGTGCTAGTGGTTTGAGGGACAGGGCGGGCACCGGGGAGCTGTTTTTT. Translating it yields CASGLRDRAGTGELFF.

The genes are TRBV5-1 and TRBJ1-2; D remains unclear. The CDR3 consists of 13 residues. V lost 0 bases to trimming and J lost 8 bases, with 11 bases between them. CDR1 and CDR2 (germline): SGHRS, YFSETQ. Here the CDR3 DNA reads TGCGCCAGCAGCTTGGAGGCAGTCGGGGGCTACACCTTC. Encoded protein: CASSLEAVGGYTF.

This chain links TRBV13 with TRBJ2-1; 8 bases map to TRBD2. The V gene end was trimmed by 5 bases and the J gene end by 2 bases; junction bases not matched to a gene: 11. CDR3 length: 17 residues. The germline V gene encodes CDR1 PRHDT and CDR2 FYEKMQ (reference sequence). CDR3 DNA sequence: TGTGCCAGCAGCCCAACGGGGGTAGCGGGACCCTACAATGAGCAGTTCTTC. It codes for CASSPTGVAGPYNEQFF.

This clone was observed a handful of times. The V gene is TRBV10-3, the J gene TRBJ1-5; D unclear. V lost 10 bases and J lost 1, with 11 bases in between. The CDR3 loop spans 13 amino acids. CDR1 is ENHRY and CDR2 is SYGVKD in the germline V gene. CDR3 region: CATNQGSNQPQHF. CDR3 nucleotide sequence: TGTGCCACCAACCAAGGAAGCAATCAGCCCCAGCATTTT.

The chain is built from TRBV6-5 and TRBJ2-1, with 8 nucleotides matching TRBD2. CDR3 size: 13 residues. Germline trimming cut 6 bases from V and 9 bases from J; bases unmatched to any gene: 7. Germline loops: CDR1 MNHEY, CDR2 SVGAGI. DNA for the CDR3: TGTGCCAGCAGCCCCGGACTAGCTGGTGAGCAGTTCTTC. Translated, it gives CASSPGLAGEQFF.

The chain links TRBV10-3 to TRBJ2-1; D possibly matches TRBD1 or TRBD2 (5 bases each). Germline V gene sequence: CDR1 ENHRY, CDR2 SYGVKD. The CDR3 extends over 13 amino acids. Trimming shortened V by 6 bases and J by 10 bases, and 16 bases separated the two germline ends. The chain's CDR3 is CAIRDGAQREQFF. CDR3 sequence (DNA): TGTGCCATCAGGGACGGGGCTCAAAGAGAGCAGTTCTTC.